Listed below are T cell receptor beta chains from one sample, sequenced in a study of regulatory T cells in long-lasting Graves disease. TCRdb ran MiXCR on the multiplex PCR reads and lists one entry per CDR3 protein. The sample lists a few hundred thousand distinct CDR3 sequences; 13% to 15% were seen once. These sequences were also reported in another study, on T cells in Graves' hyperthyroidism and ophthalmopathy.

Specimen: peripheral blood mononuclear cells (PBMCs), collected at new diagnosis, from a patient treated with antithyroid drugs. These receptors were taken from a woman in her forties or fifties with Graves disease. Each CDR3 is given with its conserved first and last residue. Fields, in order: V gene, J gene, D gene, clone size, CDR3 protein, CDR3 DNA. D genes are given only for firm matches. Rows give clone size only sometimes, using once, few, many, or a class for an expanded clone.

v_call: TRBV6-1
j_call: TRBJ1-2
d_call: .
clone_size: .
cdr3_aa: CASSTPNYGYTF
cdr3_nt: TGTGCCAGCAGTACTCCTAACTATGGCTACACCTTC

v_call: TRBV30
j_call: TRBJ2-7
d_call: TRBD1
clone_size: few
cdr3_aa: CAWNVGDRGPYEQYF
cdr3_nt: TGTGCCTGGAATGTTGGGGACAGGGGGCCCTACGAGCAGTACTTC

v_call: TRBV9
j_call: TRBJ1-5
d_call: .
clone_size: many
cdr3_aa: CASSVGGANQPQHF
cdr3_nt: TGTGCCAGCAGCGTAGGTGGGGCCAATCAGCCCCAGCATTTT

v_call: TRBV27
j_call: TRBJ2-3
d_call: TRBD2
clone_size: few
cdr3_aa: CASSLTRAGGGDTQYF
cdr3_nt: TGTGCCAGCAGTTTAACAAGAGCGGGAGGTGGGGATACGCAGTATTTT

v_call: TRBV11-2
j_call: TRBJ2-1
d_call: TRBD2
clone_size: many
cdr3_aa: CASSWSSGNNEQFF
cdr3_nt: TGTGCCAGCAGCTGGTCTAGCGGAAACAATGAGCAGTTCTTC

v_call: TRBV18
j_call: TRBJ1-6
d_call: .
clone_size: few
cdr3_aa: CASSPARPGTGNNSPLHF
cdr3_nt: TGTGCCAGCTCACCAGCTCGCCCCGGCACAGGGAATAATTCACCCCTCCACTTT

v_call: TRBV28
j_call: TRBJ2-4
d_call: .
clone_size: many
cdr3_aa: CASSPTPWGSLAKNIQYF
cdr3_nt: TGTGCCAGCAGTCCAACCCCATGGGGTTCCTTAGCCAAAAACATTCAGTACTTC

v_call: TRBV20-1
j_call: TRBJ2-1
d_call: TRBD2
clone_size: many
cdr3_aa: CSASRAGGNNEQFF
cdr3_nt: TGCAGTGCTAGCCGGGCGGGGGGGAACAATGAGCAGTTCTTC

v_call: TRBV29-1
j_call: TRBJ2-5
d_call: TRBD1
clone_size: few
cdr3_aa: CSTWDRGRSFGQETQYF
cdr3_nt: TGCAGCACTTGGGACAGGGGGCGCAGTTTTGGCCAAGAGACCCAGTACTTC

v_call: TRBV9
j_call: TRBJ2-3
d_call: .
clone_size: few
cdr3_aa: CASSPRQSLTQYF
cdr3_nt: TGTGCCAGCAGCCCCCGACAGTCACTTACGCAGTATTTT

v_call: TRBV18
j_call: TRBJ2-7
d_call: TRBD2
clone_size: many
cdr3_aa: CASSPEGLAGGNEQYF
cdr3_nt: TGTGCCAGCTCACCCGAGGGACTAGCGGGAGGTAACGAGCAGTACTTC

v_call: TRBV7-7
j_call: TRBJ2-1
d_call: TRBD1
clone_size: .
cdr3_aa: CASSLTPVGSRTGSYNEQFF
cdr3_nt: TGTGCCAGCAGCTTAACCCCCGTGGGGTCCCGGACAGGGTCGTACAATGAGCAGTTCTTC

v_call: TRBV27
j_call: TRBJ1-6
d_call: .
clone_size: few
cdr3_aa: CASSLGGFNSPLHF
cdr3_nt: TGTGCCAGCAGTTTAGGGGGATTTAATTCACCCCTCCACTTT

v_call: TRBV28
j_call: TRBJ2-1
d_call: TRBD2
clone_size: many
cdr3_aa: CASSNGRGNNEQFF
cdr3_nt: TGTGCCAGCAGTAACGGGAGGGGGAACAATGAGCAGTTCTTC

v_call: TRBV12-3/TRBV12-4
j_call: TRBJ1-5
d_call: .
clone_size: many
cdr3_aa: CASSNSNQPQHF
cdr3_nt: TGTGCCAGCAGTAATAGCAATCAGCCCCAGCATTTT

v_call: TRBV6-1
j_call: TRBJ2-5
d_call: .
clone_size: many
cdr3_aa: CASGSRREVETQYF
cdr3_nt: TGTGCCAGCGGCTCTCGGCGGGAAGTTGAGACCCAGTACTTC

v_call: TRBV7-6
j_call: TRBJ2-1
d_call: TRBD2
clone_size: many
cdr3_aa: CASSLETSESSYNEQFF
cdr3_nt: TGTGCCAGCAGCTTAGAGACTAGCGAAAGCTCCTACAATGAGCAGTTCTTC

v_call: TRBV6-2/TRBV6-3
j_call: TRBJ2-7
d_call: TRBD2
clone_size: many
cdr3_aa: CASSYSSPLPGLEGSEQYF
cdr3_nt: TGTGCCAGCAGTTACTCGTCCCCCCTACCGGGACTAGAAGGCTCAGAGCAGTACTTC

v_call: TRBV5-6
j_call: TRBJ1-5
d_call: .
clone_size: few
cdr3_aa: CASSLGGSLYQPQHF
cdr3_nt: TGTGCCAGCAGCTTGGGAGGGTCCCTATATCAGCCCCAGCATTTT

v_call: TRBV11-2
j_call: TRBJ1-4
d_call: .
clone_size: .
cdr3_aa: CASSRSREKLFF
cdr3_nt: TGTGCCAGCAGCCGAAGTCGTGAAAAACTGTTTTTT

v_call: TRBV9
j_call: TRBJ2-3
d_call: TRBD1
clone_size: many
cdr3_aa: CASSSSRDRGTDTQYF
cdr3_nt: TGTGCCAGCAGCAGTTCACGTGACAGGGGCACAGATACGCAGTATTTT

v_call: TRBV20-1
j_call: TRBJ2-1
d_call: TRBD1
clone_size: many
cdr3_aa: CSAAMDRYNEQFF
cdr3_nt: TGCAGTGCCGCCATGGACAGGTACAATGAGCAGTTCTTC

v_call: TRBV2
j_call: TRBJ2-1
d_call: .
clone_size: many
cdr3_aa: CASSYALGSTDEQFF
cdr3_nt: TGTGCCAGCAGCTATGCACTAGGTTCTACGGATGAGCAGTTCTTC

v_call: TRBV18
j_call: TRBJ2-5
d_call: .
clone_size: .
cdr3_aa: CASSPLSGETQYF
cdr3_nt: TGTGCCAGCTCACCACTTAGTGGGGAGACCCAGTACTTC

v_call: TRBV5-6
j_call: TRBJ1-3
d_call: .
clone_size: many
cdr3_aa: CASSRGDTIYF
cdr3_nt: TGTGCCAGCAGCCGAGGGGACACCATATATTTT

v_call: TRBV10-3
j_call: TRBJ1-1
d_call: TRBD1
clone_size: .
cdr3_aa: CAIRGTGEGTEAFF
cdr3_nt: TGTGCCATCAGGGGGACAGGGGAAGGCACTGAAGCTTTCTTT

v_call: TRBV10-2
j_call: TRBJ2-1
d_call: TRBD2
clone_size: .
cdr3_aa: CASRLGTSGSTYNEQFF
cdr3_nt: TGCGCCAGCAGACTCGGGACTAGCGGGAGTACTTACAATGAGCAGTTCTTC

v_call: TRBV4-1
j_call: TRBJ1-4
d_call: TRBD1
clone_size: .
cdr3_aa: CASSQQGGGQVYEKLFF
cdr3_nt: TGCGCCAGCAGCCAGCAGGGGGGGGGACAGGTGTATGAAAAACTGTTTTTT

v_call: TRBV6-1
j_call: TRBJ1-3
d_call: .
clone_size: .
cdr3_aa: CASSEPTHTGNTIYF
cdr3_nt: TGTGCCAGCAGTGAACCGACTCATACTGGAAACACCATATATTTT